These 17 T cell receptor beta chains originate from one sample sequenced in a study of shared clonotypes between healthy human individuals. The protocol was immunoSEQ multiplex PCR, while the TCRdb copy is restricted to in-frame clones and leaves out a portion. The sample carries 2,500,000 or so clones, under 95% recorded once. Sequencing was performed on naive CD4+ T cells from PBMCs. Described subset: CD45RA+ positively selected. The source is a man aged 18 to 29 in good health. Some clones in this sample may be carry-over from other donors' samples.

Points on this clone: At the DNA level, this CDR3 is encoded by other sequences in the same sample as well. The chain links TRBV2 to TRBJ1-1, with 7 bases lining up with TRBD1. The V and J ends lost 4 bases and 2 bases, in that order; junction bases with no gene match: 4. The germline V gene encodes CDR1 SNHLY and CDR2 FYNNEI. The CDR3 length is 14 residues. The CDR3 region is CASSVQGLNTEAFF. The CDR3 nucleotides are TGTGCCAGCAGTGTACAGGGGTTAAACACTGAAGCTTTCTTT.

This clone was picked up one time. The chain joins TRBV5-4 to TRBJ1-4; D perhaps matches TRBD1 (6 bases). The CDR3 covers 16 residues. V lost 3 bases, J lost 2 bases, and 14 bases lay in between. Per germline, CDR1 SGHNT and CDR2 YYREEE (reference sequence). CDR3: CASSSGGASTNEKLFF. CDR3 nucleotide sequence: TGTGCCAGCAGCTCGGGGGGGGCGTCGACTAATGAAAAACTGTTTTTT.

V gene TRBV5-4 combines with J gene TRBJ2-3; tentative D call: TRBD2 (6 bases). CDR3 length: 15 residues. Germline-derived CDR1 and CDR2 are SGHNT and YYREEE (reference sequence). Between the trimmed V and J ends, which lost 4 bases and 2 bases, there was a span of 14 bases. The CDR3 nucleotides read TGTGCCAGCAGCCCTAGCGAGAAAAACACAGATACGCAGTATTTT. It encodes CASSPSEKNTDTQYF.

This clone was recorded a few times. Here the CDR3 reads CASTLTGLNTEAFF. In DNA, the CDR3 is TGTGCCAGCACCCTGACAGGCTTGAACACTGAAGCTTTCTTT. The chain combines TRBV9 with TRBJ1-1, with D possibly matching TRBD1 (6 bases). This CDR3 comprises 14 residues. Trimming shortened V by 6 bases and J by 0 bases, and 12 bases separated the two germline ends. Germline CDR1 SGDLS, CDR2 YYNGEE.

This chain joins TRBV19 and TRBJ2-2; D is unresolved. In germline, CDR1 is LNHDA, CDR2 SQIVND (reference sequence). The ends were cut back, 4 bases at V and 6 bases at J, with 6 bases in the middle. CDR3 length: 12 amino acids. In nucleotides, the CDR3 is TGTGCCAGTAGTAGTCGACCCGGGGAGCTGTTTTTT. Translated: CASSSRPGELFF. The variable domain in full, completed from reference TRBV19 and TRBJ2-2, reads DGGITQSPKYLFRKEGQNVTLSCEQNLNHDAMYWYRQDPGQGLRLIYYSQIVNDFQKGDIAEGYSVSREKKESFPLTVTSAQKNPTAFYLCASSSRPGELFFGEGSRLTVL.

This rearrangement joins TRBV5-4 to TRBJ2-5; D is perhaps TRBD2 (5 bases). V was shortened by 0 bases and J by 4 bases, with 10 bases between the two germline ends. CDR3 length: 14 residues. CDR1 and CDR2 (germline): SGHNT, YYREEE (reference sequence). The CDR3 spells CASSLVGSAETQYF. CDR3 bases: TGTGCCAGCAGCTTGGTAGGGAGTGCAGAGACCCAGTACTTC.

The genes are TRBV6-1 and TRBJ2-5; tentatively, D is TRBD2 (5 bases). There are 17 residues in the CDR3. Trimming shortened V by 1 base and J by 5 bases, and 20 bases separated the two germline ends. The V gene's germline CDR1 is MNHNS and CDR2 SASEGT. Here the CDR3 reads CASSEGFSALRSETQYF. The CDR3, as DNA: TGTGCCAGCAGTGAAGGCTTTAGCGCACTAAGATCGGAGACCCAGTACTTC.

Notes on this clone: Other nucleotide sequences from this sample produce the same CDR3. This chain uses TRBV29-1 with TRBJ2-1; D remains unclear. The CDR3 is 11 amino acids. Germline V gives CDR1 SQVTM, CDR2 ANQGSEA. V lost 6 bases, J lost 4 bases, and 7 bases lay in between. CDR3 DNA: TGCAGCGTAGGCGGATACAATGAGCAGTTCTTC. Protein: CSVGGYNEQFF.

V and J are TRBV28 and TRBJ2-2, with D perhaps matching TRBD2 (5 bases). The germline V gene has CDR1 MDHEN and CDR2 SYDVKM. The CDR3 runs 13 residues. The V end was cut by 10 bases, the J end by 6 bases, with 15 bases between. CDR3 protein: CATSLRGPGELFF. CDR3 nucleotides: TGTGCCACCTCCCTGCGAGGGCCCGGGGAGCTGTTTTTT.

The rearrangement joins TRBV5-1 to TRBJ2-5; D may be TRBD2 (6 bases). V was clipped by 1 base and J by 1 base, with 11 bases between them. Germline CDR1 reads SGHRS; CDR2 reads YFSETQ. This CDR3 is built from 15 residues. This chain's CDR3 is CASSLSLAAQETQYF. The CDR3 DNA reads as TGCGCCAGCAGCTTGTCATTAGCGGCCCAAGAGACCCAGTACTTC.

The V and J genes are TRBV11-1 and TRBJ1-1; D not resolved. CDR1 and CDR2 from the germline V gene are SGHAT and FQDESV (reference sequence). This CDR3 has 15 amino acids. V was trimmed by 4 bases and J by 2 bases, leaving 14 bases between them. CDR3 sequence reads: CASSSPETENTEAFF. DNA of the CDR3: TGTGCCAGCAGCTCCCCGGAAACAGAAAACACTGAAGCTTTCTTT.

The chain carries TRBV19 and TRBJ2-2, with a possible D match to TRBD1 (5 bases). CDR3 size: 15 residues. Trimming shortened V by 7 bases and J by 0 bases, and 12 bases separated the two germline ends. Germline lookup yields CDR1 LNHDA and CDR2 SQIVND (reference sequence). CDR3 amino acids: CASNSGPANTGELFF. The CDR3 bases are TGTGCCAGTAACTCAGGGCCCGCGAACACCGGGGAGCTGTTTTTT.

The CDR3 nucleotides read TGTGCCAGCAGACTAGCGGGAGTAGATACGCAGTATTTT. It codes for CASRLAGVDTQYF. This chain connects TRBV5-4 to TRBJ2-3; TRBD2 aligns across 11 bases. This CDR3 contains 13 residues. Germline lookup yields CDR1 SGHNT and CDR2 YYREEE (reference sequence). V lost 5 bases, J lost 5 bases, and 1 base stayed unmatched. Variable domain in full (rest from reference TRBV5-4 and TRBJ2-3): ETGVTQSPTHLIKTRGQQVTLRCSSQSGHNTVSWYQQALGQGPQFIFQYYREEENGRGNFPPRFSGLQFPNYSSELNVNALELDDSALYLCASRLAGVDTQYFGPGTRLTVL.

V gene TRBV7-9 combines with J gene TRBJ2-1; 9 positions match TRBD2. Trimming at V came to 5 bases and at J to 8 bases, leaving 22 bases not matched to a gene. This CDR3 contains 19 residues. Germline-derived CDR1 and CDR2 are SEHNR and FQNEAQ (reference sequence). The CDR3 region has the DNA TGTGCCAGCAGCACAAGGCGGGGGGGATGGAGCGGGAGCAACCATGAGCAGTTCTTC. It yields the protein CASSTRRGGWSGSNHEQFF.

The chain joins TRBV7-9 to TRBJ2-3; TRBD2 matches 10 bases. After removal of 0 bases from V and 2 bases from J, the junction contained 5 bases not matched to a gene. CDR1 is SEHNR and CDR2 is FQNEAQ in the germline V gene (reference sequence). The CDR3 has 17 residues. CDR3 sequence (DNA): TGTGCCAGCAGCTTAGCTCTAGCGGGAGTTGTCACAGATACGCAGTATTTT. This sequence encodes CASSLALAGVVTDTQYF.

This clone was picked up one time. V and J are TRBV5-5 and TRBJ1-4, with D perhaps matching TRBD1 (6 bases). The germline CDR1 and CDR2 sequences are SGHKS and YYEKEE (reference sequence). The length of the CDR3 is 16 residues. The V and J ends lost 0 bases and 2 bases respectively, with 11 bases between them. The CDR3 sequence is CASSLGGGTTNEKLFF. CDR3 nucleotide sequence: TGTGCCAGCAGCTTGGGCGGGGGCACCACTAATGAAAAACTGTTTTTT.

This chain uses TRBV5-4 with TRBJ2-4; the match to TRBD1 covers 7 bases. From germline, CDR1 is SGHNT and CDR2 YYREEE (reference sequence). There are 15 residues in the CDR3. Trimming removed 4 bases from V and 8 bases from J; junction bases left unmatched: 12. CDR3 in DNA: TGTGCCAGCAGCGTCACCCCCGCCCAGGGGGACATTCAGTACTTC. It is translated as CASSVTPAQGDIQYF.